These 2 T cell receptor beta chains were all obtained from the same sample, sequenced in a study of blood T cell repertoires in COVID-19. Measured with immunoSEQ multiplex PCR; TCRdb has only the in-frame clones, and not every one. The data show fewer than 110,000 clones, around 87% seen once. The sequencing input was peripheral blood. The receptors derive from a woman in her twenties or thirties with acute or convalescent COVID-19.

The chain joins TRBV11-1 to TRBJ2-3; 9 bases line up with TRBD2. V shed 0 bases, J shed 4 bases, and the junction held 5 bases outside the gene matches. In germline, CDR1 is SGHAT, CDR2 FQDESV (reference sequence). This CDR3 region has 16 residues. CDR3 coding DNA: TGTGCCAGCAGCTTAGCGGGCGGGGGGGCGTCAGATACGCAGTATTTT. Protein sequence: CASSLAGGGASDTQYF.

CDR3 sequence: CASSLDRGGRTDTQYF. CDR3 sequence (DNA): TGTGCCAGCAGCTTAGACCGGGGGGGCCGCACAGATACGCAGTATTTT. The chain recombines TRBV11-2 with TRBJ2-3; 8 positions match TRBD2. Germline V gene data show CDR1 as SGHAT and CDR2 as FQNNGV. V lost 0 bases and J lost 1; bases outside the gene matches: 3. The CDR3 extends over 16 amino acids.